The 27 T cell receptor beta chains below all came from one sample that was sequenced in a study of cytomegalovirus exposure and HLA in healthy donors. Both 60 Vbeta primers and 13 Jbeta primers went into the PCR. Only in-frame clones appear in the TCRdb table, and some are missing; sequencing was by immunoSEQ multiplex PCR. The table has fewer than 200,000 clones, about 82% seen once. Sequenced: PBMCs. Every receptor here comes from a woman aged 18 to 35 in good health and CMV-seronegative.

Only one count was recorded for this clone. The rearrangement links TRBV28 to TRBJ2-7; D uncertain. The V gene's germline CDR1 is MDHEN and CDR2 SYDVKM. V was clipped by 4 bases and J by 0 bases, with 13 bases between them. This CDR3 spans 15 amino acids. In DNA, the CDR3 is TGTGCCAGCAGTTCCGCAGGTTCCGTCTCCTACGAGCAGTACTTC. This translates into CASSSAGSVSYEQYF.

In its sample, this clone was seen a few times. CDR3 loop: CASSLTGSYTEAFF. The CDR3 coding sequence is TGTGCCAGCAGTCTGACAGGGTCTTACACTGAAGCTTTCTTT. The chain combines TRBV28 with TRBJ1-1; 7 bases agree with TRBD1. There are 14 residues in the CDR3. V was clipped by 5 bases and J by 3 bases; unmatched bases: 6. From germline, CDR1 is MDHEN and CDR2 SYDVKM.

The chain employs TRBV11-3 and TRBJ2-5; TRBD1 agrees at 7 bases. Germline V gene data show CDR1 as SGHNT and CDR2 as YENEEA. V lost 7 bases and J lost 5; bases outside the gene matches: 7. The CDR3 totals 13 residues. In nucleotides, the CDR3 is TGTGCCAGCACCTACAGGGGAGAGGAGACCCAGTACTTC. As protein: CASTYRGEETQYF.

This chain uses TRBV19 with TRBJ1-2; TRBD1 matches 7 bases. With 5 bases clipped from V and 2 bases from J, the junction kept 2 bases outside the gene matches. The CDR3 has 13 residues. Per germline, CDR1 LNHDA and CDR2 SQIVND (reference sequence). The CDR3 protein is CASSATGNYGYTF. CDR3 DNA sequence: TGTGCCAGTAGTGCGACAGGGAACTATGGCTACACCTTC.

CDR3 loop: CAISEGGNSGNTIYF. For the CDR3, the DNA is TGTGCCATCAGTGAAGGCGGAAACTCTGGAAACACCATATATTTT. V is TRBV10-3 and J is TRBJ1-3; D call uncertain. This CDR3 is 15 amino acids long. V shed 3 bases and J shed 0 bases, with 9 bases lying between them. The germline CDR1 and CDR2 sequences are ENHRY and SYGVKD.

This chain joins TRBV7-2 and TRBJ2-3, with 7 nucleotides matching TRBD2. The V segment lost 0 bases and the J segment 7 bases; nucleotides outside the gene matches: 10. CDR1 and CDR2 (germline): SGHTA, FQGNSA. The length of the CDR3 is 16 residues. CDR3 loop: CASSLAPLGGGNTQYF. The CDR3 DNA sequence: TGTGCCAGCAGCTTAGCTCCGCTTGGGGGGGGAAATACGCAGTATTTT.

The gene calls are TRBV4-2 and TRBJ1-2; 7 positions agree with TRBD1. Trimming removed 0 bases from V and 4 bases from J; junction bases left unmatched: 14. Germline V gene sequence: CDR1 LGHNA, CDR2 YNFKEQ. This CDR3 has 18 residues. The CDR3 region is CASSQDPPGTVILYGYTF. DNA of the CDR3: TGTGCCAGCAGCCAAGACCCCCCAGGGACAGTGATCCTCTATGGCTACACCTTC.

The chain combines TRBV5-4 with TRBJ2-3; weak D call: TRBD1 (5 bases). In germline, CDR1 is SGHNT, CDR2 YYREEE (reference sequence). The CDR3 extends over 13 amino acids. The V gene lost 1 base and the J gene lost 5 bases, with 8 bases spanning the gap. The CDR3 region has the DNA TGTGCCAGCAGCTTGAGAAGGGGAGATACGCAGTATTTT. It yields the protein CASSLRRGDTQYF. The full variable domain, completed using reference TRBV5-4 and TRBJ2-3, is ETGVTQSPTHLIKTRGQQVTLRCSSQSGHNTVSWYQQALGQGPQFIFQYYREEENGRGNFPPRFSGLQFPNYSSELNVNALELDDSALYLCASSLRRGDTQYFGPGTRLTVL.

The chain carries TRBV19 and TRBJ2-3; TRBD2 matches 10 bases. The CDR3 contains 14 residues. V lost 3 bases and J lost 6; bases outside the gene matches: 3. Germline V gives CDR1 LNHDA, CDR2 SQIVND (reference sequence). The CDR3 bases are TGTGCCAGTAGTATGGCTAGCGGGAGCGATACGCAGTATTTT. It codes for CASSMASGSDTQYF.

This chain links TRBV5-6 with TRBJ1-1, with D possibly TRBD1 on 6 matching bases. The V and J ends lost 4 bases and 4 bases respectively, with 11 bases between them. The CDR3 is 13 residues long. Germline CDR1 is SGHDT and CDR2 is YYEEEE. The CDR3 region is CASSLTGFTEAFF. CDR3 DNA: TGTGCCAGCAGCCTTACAGGGTTCACTGAAGCTTTCTTT.

The CDR3 region is CASSLWGQGFYNEQFF. The CDR3 DNA follows: TGCGCCAGCAGCTTGTGGGGACAGGGATTCTACAATGAGCAGTTCTTC. This chain uses TRBV5-1 with TRBJ2-1; 9 bases are a match to TRBD1. The V gene's germline CDR1 is SGHRS and CDR2 YFSETQ. This CDR3 is 16 amino acids long. Trimming took 1 base from V and 3 from J; bases not matched to a gene: 5.

This chain connects TRBV27 to TRBJ1-1; possibly TRBD1 for D (6 bases). The CDR3 totals 15 residues. Trimming left V 4 bases short and J 2 bases short, with 14 bases between. Germline CDR1 reads MNHEY; CDR2 reads SMNVEV (reference sequence). CDR3 sequence reads: CASSYQGHRNTEAFF. The CDR3 DNA reads TGTGCCAGCAGTTACCAGGGACATAGAAACACTGAAGCTTTCTTT.

V gene TRBV27 combines with J gene TRBJ2-1, with 9 bases matching TRBD2. This CDR3 spans 15 amino acids. CDR1 is MNHEY and CDR2 is SMNVEV in the germline V gene (reference sequence). J was trimmed by 4 bases and V by 3 bases; bases with no gene match: 4. CDR3 in amino acids: CASSFAGGGYNEQFF. For the CDR3, the DNA is TGTGCCAGCAGTTTTGCGGGGGGGGGTTACAATGAGCAGTTCTTC.

The J gene is TRBJ2-1, the V gene TRBV4-1, with 8 bases matching TRBD2. Germline assignment: CDR1 MGHRA and CDR2 YSYEKL. This CDR3 contains 14 residues. With V trimmed by 2 bases and J by 7 bases, 4 bases remained unmatched. The CDR3 bases are TGCGCCAGCAGCCAATCCGGGAGGGGGAATGAGCAGTTCTTC. Translating gives CASSQSGRGNEQFF.

This chain uses TRBV9 with TRBJ2-1; 10 nucleotides align to TRBD1. V was pared by 3 bases and J by 6 bases, with 12 bases of the junction left unmatched. Germline values: CDR1 SGDLS, CDR2 YYNGEE. This CDR3 has 17 amino acids. The CDR3 DNA follows: TGTGCCAGCAGCGAAAGGGACAGGGGTAGACTAGCCAATGAGCAGTTCTTC. Translation: CASSERDRGRLANEQFF.

The rearrangement joins TRBV13 to TRBJ1-4, with 10 bases fitting TRBD1. This CDR3 region has 17 residues. The V segment lost 5 bases and the J segment 5 bases; nucleotides outside the gene matches: 11. Germline-derived CDR1 and CDR2 are PRHDT and FYEKMQ (reference sequence). DNA of the CDR3: TGTGCCAGCAGCACCAACGACAGGGGGCGGTTAAATGAAAAACTGTTTTTT. It is translated as CASSTNDRGRLNEKLFF.

The genes are TRBV7-9 and TRBJ2-3, with 7 bases aligning to TRBD1. The CDR3 has 18 residues. The germline gives CDR1 SEHNR, CDR2 FQNEAQ (reference sequence). After removal of 5 bases from V and 2 bases from J, the junction contained 16 bases not matched to a gene. CDR3 coding DNA: TGTGCCAGCAGCACGATGAGTCTAAGGGGGCCGCACACAGATACGCAGTATTTT. Amino acids: CASSTMSLRGPHTDTQYF.

This sequence joins TRBV6-6 and TRBJ1-2; 8 bases line up with TRBD1. This CDR3 has 14 residues. The germline V gene has CDR1 MNHNY and CDR2 SVGAGI (reference sequence). Trimming removed 6 bases from V and 3 bases from J; junction bases left unmatched: 6. The DNA for the CDR3 is TGTGCCAGCAGGTGGACAGGGCGGTACTATGGCTACACCTTC. Residues: CASRWTGRYYGYTF.

The V gene is TRBV27, the J gene TRBJ2-7, with TRBD2 as a possible D gene (6 bases). Germline values: CDR1 MNHEY, CDR2 SMNVEV (reference sequence). This CDR3 has 15 amino acids. V dropped 6 bases and J dropped 3 bases, with 18 bases sitting between them. CDR3 in amino acids: CASRAASVVNYEQYF. Here the CDR3 DNA reads TGTGCCAGCAGGGCGGCTAGCGTTGTAAACTACGAGCAGTACTTC.

The rearrangement uses TRBV2 and TRBJ1-6, with TRBD1 identical over 9 bases. J gave up 8 bases and V 8 bases, and 7 bases lay outside the gene matches. This CDR3 spans 14 amino acids. CDR1 and CDR2 (germline): SNHLY, FYNNEI. CDR3 in amino acids: CASLDGTGYSPLHF. In DNA form, the CDR3 reads TGTGCCAGCCTGGACGGGACAGGGTATTCACCCCTCCACTTT.

This chain connects TRBV9 to TRBJ1-2; no definite D call. The CDR3 is 14 amino acids. Germline V gives CDR1 SGDLS, CDR2 YYNGEE. Trimming cost V 0 bases and J 4 bases, with 10 bases left between them. The CDR3 nucleotides read TGTGCCAGCAGCGTAGAGGAGAGGAGCTATGGCTACACCTTC. Translation gives CASSVEERSYGYTF.

The CDR3 loop is CASSLLGLSTDTQYF. As DNA, the CDR3 is TGTGCCAGCAGCTTACTCGGTCTAAGCACAGATACGCAGTATTTT. V is TRBV7-2 and J is TRBJ2-3; unclear D gene. This CDR3 is 15 amino acids long. The ends were cut back, 2 bases at V and 0 bases at J, with 9 bases in the middle. Germline V gene data show CDR1 as SGHTA and CDR2 as FQGNSA.

The V and J genes are TRBV2 and TRBJ2-4; tentatively, D is TRBD2 (6 bases). The V end was cut by 5 bases, the J end by 0 bases, with 11 bases between. Germline CDR1 is SNHLY and CDR2 is FYNNEI. This CDR3 contains 15 residues. This chain's CDR3 is CASSTRELAKNIQYF. The CDR3 DNA follows: TGTGCCAGCAGTACCCGGGAGCTAGCCAAAAACATTCAGTACTTC. Using reference TRBV2 and TRBJ2-4 for the parts outside the CDR3, the full variable domain is EPEVTQTPSHQVTQMGQEVILRCVPISNHLYFYWYRQILGQKVEFLVSFYNNEISEKSEIFDDQFSVERPDGSNFTLKIRSTKLEDSAMYFCASSTRELAKNIQYFGAGTRLSVL.

This rearrangement joins TRBV7-6 to TRBJ1-5; the D gene is possibly TRBD1 (6 bases). Germline V gives CDR1 SGHVS, CDR2 FNYEAQ. This CDR3 region has 15 residues. Trimming pared 1 base from V and 3 bases from J, leaving 10 bases between. CDR3 residues: CASSLVGQINQPQHF. CDR3 in DNA: TGTGCCAGCAGCTTAGTAGGACAGATCAATCAGCCCCAGCATTTT.

V usage is TRBV28 and J usage is TRBJ2-1; 12 positions agree with TRBD2. Germline CDR1 and CDR2: MDHEN and SYDVKM. Trimming removed 4 bases from V and 0 bases from J; junction bases left unmatched: 10. The CDR3 has 19 amino acids. The DNA of the CDR3 is TGTGCCAGCAGTTCTAGCGGGAGGGCCTTGGGTTCCTCCTACAATGAGCAGTTCTTC. It translates to CASSSSGRALGSSYNEQFF. The variable domain in full, with the rest retrieved from reference TRBV28 and TRBJ2-1, is DVKVTQSSRYLVKRTGEKVFLECVQDMDHENMFWYRQDPGLGLRLIYFSYDVKMKEKGDIPEGYSVSREKKERFSLILESASTNQTSMYLCASSSSGRALGSSYNEQFFGPGTRLTVL.

CDR3 DNA: TGTGCCAGCACCCTCTTGTCAGGGGGAATCCACAATGAGCAGTTCTTC. It codes for CASTLLSGGIHNEQFF. V is TRBV28 and J is TRBJ2-1, with TRBD1 identical over 7 bases. The germline CDR1 and CDR2 sequences are MDHEN and SYDVKM. The V segment lost 7 bases and the J segment 5 bases; nucleotides outside the gene matches: 14. This CDR3 region has 16 residues.

The gene calls are TRBV27 and TRBJ2-1, with 10 nucleotides matching TRBD2. The CDR3 contains 17 residues. Looked up from germline, CDR1 is MNHEY and CDR2 is SMNVEV (reference sequence). Trimming cost V 3 bases and J 3 bases; bases outside gene matches: 8. CDR3 residues: CASSFLWTSGVYNEQFF. The CDR3 region has the DNA TGTGCCAGCAGTTTTCTCTGGACTAGCGGAGTCTACAATGAGCAGTTCTTC.